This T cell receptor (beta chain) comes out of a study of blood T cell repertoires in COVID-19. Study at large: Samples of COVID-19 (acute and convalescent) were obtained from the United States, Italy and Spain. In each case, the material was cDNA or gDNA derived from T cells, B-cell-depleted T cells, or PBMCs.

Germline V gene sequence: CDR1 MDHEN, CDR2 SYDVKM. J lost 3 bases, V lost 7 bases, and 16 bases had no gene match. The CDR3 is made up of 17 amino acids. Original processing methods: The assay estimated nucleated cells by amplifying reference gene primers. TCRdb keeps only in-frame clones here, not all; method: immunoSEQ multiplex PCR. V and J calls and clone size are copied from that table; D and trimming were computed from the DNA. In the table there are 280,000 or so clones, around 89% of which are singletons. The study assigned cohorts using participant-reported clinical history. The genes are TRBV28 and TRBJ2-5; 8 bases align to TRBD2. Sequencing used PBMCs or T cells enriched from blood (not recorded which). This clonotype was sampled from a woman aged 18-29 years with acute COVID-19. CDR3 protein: CASIPPYGTSEEETQYF. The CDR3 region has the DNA TGTGCCAGCATACCGCCTTATGGGACTAGTGAGGAAGAGACCCAGTACTTC.